This T cell receptor beta chain originates from a study of T-cell reconstitution after alpha-beta-depleted transplantation in children. Construction of the TCRbeta library involved unique molecular identifiers. MiXCR, applied by TCRdb to the PCR reads, yields one record per CDR3 protein. The sample includes around 400,000 distinct CDR3 sequences, 20% seen only once; the top ten take 3.8%. This clonotype was seen ten or more times. CDR3 length: 15 residues. In germline, CDR1 is MNHNS, CDR2 SASEGT. The trim removed 0 bases at V and 4 bases at J, leaving 3 bases unmatched. The chain couples TRBV6-1 to TRBJ1-5; 7 positions match TRBD1. The sample was PBMCs from the stem cell graft donor, taken from the stem cell graft. The sequence was obtained from a human donor who donated a stem cell graft to a child with acute myeloid leukemia. CDR3 sequence (DNA): TGTGCCAGCAGTGAAGCGCGACAGGGAAATCAGCCCCAGCATTTT. Translation gives CASSEARQGNQPQHF.